Here is one T cell receptor (beta chain) with its context. This clonotype came up a few times. No cognate antigen has been identified for it. Base quality data are lacking; no much larger clone is found one base away. CDR1 MNHEY and CDR2 SVGEGT are derived from the germline V gene. V drops 4 bases and J drops 4 bases, leaving 14 bases in between. Inclusive of the bounding cysteine and phenylalanine, the CDR3 is 15 residues long. Just CDR3 DNA is preserved here, 45 bases in frame from base 1. The data were taken from a study of response to subunit inactivated influenza vaccine (dated by TCRdb to the late 2010s). In terms of the full investigation: Deep quantitative T cell receptor repertoire profiling was used in the study to track responses to a trivalent subunit inactivated influenza vaccine. General study outcomes and caveats: The authors proposed that each seasonal influenza vaccination may bring in only a limited number of new T cells.

The library was made by RT-PCR. For sequencing, an Illumina HiSeq 2500 was employed. TCRdb passed the public sequencing reads through fastp at Q25 and MiXCR, retaining productive beta sequences. Under each unique CDR3 protein, matching rows form one entry showing the most common genes and DNA. The sample table contains around 570,000 distinct CDR3 sequences; only one count was recorded for approximately 7.6% of them. The top ten clonotypes cover approximately 13% of the sample. Sequences were derived from PBMCs from blood, sampled less than 25 months after vaccination. This chain is built from TRBV6-2 or TRBV6-3 and TRBJ2-1; matching of 5 bases hints at TRBD2 as the D gene. This TCR came from a man between 50 and 69 years old who received an inactivated influenza vaccine. Donor details come from another sample of the same person, matched by shared clones. Here is the DNA: TGTGCCAGCAGTTCAGCGGTTCAGCTTTACAATGAGCAGTTCTTC. This sequence encodes CASSSAVQLYNEQFF.